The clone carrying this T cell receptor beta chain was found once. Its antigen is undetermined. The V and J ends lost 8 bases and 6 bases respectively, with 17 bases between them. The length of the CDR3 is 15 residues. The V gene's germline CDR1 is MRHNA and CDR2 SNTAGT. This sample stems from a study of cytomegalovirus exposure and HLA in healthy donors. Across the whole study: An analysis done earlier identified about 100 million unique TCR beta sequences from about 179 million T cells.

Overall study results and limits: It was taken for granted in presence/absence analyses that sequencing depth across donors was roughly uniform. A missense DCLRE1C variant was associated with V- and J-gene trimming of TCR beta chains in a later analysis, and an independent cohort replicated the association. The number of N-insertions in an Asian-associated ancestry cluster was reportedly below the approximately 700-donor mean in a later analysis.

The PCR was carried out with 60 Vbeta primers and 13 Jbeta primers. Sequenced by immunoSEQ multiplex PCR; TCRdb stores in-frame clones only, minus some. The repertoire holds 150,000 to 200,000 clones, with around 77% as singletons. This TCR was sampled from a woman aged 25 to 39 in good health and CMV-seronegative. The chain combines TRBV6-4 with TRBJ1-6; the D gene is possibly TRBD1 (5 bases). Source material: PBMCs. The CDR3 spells CASLSPRQINSPLHF. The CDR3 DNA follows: TGTGCCAGCCTCAGCCCGCGACAGATTAATTCACCCCTCCACTTT.